This TCR delta chain was identified in a study of gamma-delta chains in newborns, infants, children. Looking at the study overall: Innate gammadelta T cells reportedly expand polyclonally right after birth, driven by microbial exposure, per the title.

This clone showed up many times. V was cut by 2 bases and J by 3 bases, with 7 bases left in between. CDR3 size: 13 residues. Per germline, CDR1 TSWWSYY and CDR2 QGS. TCRdb called clones from the reads again using CATT. Among around 8,000 delta-chain clones listed, about 1.6% were seen once. This receptor was identified in a child who was a newborn, infant or young child, either healthy, febrile or measles-vaccinated (not recorded which). The sequenced sample was blood. The chain carries TRDV1 and TRDJ1, with unresolved D. CDR3 in DNA: TGTGCTCTTGGGGAAAGTCACTCCGATAAACTCATCTTT. This codes for CALGESHSDKLIF.